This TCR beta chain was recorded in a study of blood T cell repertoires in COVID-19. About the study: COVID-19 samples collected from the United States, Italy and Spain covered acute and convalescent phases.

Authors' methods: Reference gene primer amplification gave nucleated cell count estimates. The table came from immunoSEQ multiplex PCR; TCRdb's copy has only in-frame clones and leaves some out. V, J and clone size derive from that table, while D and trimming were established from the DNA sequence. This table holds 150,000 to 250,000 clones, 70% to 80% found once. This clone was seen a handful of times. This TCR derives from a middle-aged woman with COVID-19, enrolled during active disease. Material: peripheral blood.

The CDR3 protein is CASSIGGLVNEQFF. The DNA of the CDR3 is TGTGCCAGTAGTATAGGTGGACTAGTCAATGAGCAGTTCTTC. The V gene is TRBV19, the J gene TRBJ2-1; TRBD2 aligns across 7 bases. The trim removed 1 base at V and 6 bases at J, leaving 3 bases unmatched. CDR1 and CDR2 (germline): LNHDA, SQIVND (reference sequence). This CDR3 comprises 14 residues. The full variable domain, with the rest looked up from reference TRBV19 and TRBJ2-1, is DGGITQSPKYLFRKEGQNVTLSCEQNLNHDAMYWYRQDPGQGLRLIYYSQIVNDFQKGDIAEGYSVSREKKESFPLTVTSAQKNPTAFYLCASSIGGLVNEQFFGPGTRLTVL.